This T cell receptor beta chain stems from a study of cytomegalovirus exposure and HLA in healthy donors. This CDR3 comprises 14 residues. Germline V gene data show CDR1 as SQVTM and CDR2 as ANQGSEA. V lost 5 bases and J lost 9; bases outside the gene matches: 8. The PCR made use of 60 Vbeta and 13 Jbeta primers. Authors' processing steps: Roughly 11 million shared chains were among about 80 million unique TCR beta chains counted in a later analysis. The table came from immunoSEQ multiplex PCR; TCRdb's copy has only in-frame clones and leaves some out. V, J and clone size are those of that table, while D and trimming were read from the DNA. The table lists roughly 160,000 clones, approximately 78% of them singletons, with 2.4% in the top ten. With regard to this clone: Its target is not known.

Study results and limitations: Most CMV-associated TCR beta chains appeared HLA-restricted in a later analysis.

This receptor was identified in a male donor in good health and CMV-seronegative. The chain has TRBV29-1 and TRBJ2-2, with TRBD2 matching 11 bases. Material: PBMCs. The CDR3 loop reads CSVPGLADPRELFF. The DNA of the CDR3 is TGCAGCGTTCCGGGACTAGCGGACCCACGGGAGCTGTTTTTT.